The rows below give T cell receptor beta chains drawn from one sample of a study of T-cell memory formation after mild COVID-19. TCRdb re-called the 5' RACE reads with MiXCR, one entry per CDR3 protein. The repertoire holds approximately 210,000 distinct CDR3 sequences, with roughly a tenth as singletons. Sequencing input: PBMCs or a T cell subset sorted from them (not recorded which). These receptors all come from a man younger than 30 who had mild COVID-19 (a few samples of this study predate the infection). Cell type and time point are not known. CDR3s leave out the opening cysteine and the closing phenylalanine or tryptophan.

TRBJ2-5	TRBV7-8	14	ASSSLPGLAAETQY
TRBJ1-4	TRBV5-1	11	ASSFRINEKLF
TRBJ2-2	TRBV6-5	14	ASSYWVPTSTGELF
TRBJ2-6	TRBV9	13	ASSPLGSGANVLT
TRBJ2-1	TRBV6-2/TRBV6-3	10	ATSDRVSEQF
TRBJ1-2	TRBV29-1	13	SVGATGDPNYGYT
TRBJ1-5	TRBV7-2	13	ASSLVGHNRQPQH
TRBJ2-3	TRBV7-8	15	ASNPRAPRRGIDTQY
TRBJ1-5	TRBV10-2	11	ASALGFNQPQH
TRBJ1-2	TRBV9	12	ASSTRALRGGYT
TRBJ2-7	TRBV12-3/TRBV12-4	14	ASSRRWTGTSYEQY
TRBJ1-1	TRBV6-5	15	ASKPKRQKDMNTEAF
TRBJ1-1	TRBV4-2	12	ASSQPGLLTEAF
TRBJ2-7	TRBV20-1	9	SASGTYEQY
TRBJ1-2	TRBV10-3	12	AIRDREANYGYT
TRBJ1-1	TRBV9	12	ASSVVGQNTEAF
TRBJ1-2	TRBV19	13	ASSISSQGDYGYT